The T cell receptor (beta chain) under discussion was sequenced for a study of T cells in localized non-small cell lung cancer. Findings of the study overall: Longer overall survival accompanied higher blood T cell density. Appearance in adjacent lung was seen for a median approximately 60 of the top 100 tumor clones. Owing to sequencing of a solitary tumor region, heterogeneity cannot be discounted.

The germline V gene encodes CDR1 MNHEY and CDR2 SVGAGI. With V trimmed by 6 bases and J by 4 bases, 7 bases remained unmatched. The CDR3 spans 14 residues. On this clone: As yet, its antigen is unknown.

Here immunoSEQ multiplex PCR was the method, and the copy in TCRdb shows in-frame clones only, minus some. The sample contains 30,000 to 40,000 clones, about nine tenths of which appear only once. Sequencing used peripheral blood mononuclear cells, obtained before any cancer treatment. This sequence was found in a male donor aged 60 or over with stage II lung adenocarcinoma. The V call is TRBV6-5, the J call TRBJ1-2, with 8 bases lining up with TRBD1. This CDR3 reads CASSPGTGVYGYTF. CDR3 DNA: TGTGCCAGCAGCCCCGGGACAGGCGTCTATGGCTACACCTTC.